This TCR beta chain was identified in a study of T cells in tuberculosis. The assay was immunoSEQ multiplex PCR, and TCRdb's table has in-frame clones only and misses some. The table shows tens of thousands of clones, with roughly 95% occurring only once. The V and J ends lost 3 bases and 0 bases, in that order; junction bases with no gene match: 16. The CDR3 length is 19 residues. Germline CDR1 reads LNHDA; CDR2 reads SQIVND (reference sequence). Time point here: new active TB diagnosis, blood taken before or within 7 days of starting treatment. This clonotype was obtained from an adult with tuberculosis. V usage is TRBV19 and J usage is TRBJ1-1; the match to TRBD1 covers 7 bases. The source material was PBMCs, sampled at tuberculosis diagnosis. CDR3 amino acids: CASSMDTGTELFMNTEAFF. CDR3 bases: TGTGCCAGTAGTATGGATACCGGGACAGAGCTCTTTATGAACACTGAAGCTTTCTTT.